Shown below are 30 T cell receptor beta chains from a single sample sequenced in a study of blood T cells in healthy people across ages. A second PCR of roughly 7 to 11 cycles used a sample-barcoded 5' primer and a J-beta primer mix. TCRdb reprocessed the 5' RACE reads via MiXCR and lists one record per CDR3 protein. The table has approximately 1,700,000 distinct CDR3 sequences, roughly two fifths seen once; the top ten hold under 30%. Sequenced: blood. Receptor source: a human donor in good health.

V is TRBV2 and J is TRBJ1-5; TRBD1 agrees at 8 bases. Per germline, CDR1 SNHLY and CDR2 FYNNEI. Trimming took 4 bases from V and 5 from J; bases not matched to a gene: 7. This CDR3 is built from 15 residues. The CDR3 region is CASSVGRGRDQPQHF. The CDR3 coding sequence is TGTGCCAGCAGTGTGGGCAGGGGGCGGGATCAGCCCCAGCATTTT.

Here the CDR3 reads CASTPVGAGETQYF. DNA for the CDR3: TGTGCCAGCACCCCGGTGGGGGCCGGGGAGACCCAGTACTTC. The V and J genes are TRBV7-8 and TRBJ2-5, with a possible D match to TRBD1 (6 bases). V lost 7 bases and J 5 bases, leaving 17 bases between the germline ends. CDR1 is SGHVS and CDR2 is FQNEAQ in the germline V gene. The CDR3 loop spans 14 amino acids.

This clonotype was observed a single time. This clone may be a read error of a much larger clone one base away. The chain is built from TRBV20-1 and TRBJ2-3, with TRBD2 matching over 10 bases. V was pared by 1 base and J by 6 bases, with 10 bases of the junction left unmatched. The CDR3 extends over 16 amino acids. The V gene's germline CDR1 is DFQATT and CDR2 SNEGSKA (reference sequence). The CDR3 bases are TGCAGTGCTAGAGGTGAGAGCGGGGGGGCTCTGGATACGCAGTATTTT. Its protein product is CSARGESGGALDTQYF.

Remarks on this clonotype: With a much larger clone just one base away, this may be a read error. The V and J genes are TRBV6-2 or TRBV6-3 and TRBJ2-7; a possible D gene is TRBD1 (7 bases). CDR1 is MNHEY, CDR2 SVGEGT, per germline. This CDR3 has 12 residues. CDR3 protein: CATRGDFYGQYF. Written as DNA, the CDR3 is TGTGCCACCAGGGGGGACTTCTACGGGCAGTACTTC.

This sequence joins TRBV2 and TRBJ1-2; TRBD1 is a possible D gene (5 bases). The CDR3 covers 16 residues. V gave up 1 base and J gave up 2 bases, with 14 bases separating them. Per germline, CDR1 SNHLY and CDR2 FYNNEI. This chain's CDR3 is CASSEVTAGRNYGYTF. The CDR3 region has the DNA TGTGCCAGCAGTGAAGTGACAGCAGGGCGGAACTATGGCTACACCTTC. Combining the CDR3 with reference TRBV2 and TRBJ1-2 gives the whole variable domain EPEVTQTPSHQVTQMGQEVILRCVPISNHLYFYWYRQILGQKVEFLVSFYNNEISEKSEIFDDQFSVERPDGSNFTLKIRSTKLEDSAMYFCASSEVTAGRNYGYTFGSGTRLTVV.

This clonotype has ten or more counts. The rearrangement joins TRBV29-1 to TRBJ2-4; weak D call: TRBD1 (5 bases). The CDR3 runs to 11 residues. Per germline, CDR1 SQVTM and CDR2 ANQGSEA. The ends were cut back, 6 bases at V and 13 bases at J, with 16 bases in the middle. The CDR3 loop reads CSVALGQEQYF. CDR3 nucleotides: TGCAGCGTAGCTTTGGGGCAGGAGCAGTACTTC. The complete variable domain, with remaining parts taken from reference TRBV29-1 and TRBJ2-4, reads SAVISQKPSRDICQRGTSLTIQCQVDSQVTMMFWYRQQPGQSLTLIATANQGSEATYESGFVIDKFPISRPNLTFSTLTVSNMSPEDSSIYLCSVALGQEQYFGAGTRLSVL.

V gene TRBV29-1 combines with J gene TRBJ2-3, with D unclear. Germline V gives CDR1 SQVTM, CDR2 ANQGSEA. This CDR3 has 11 amino acids. The V gene lost 8 bases and the J gene lost 8 bases, with 14 bases spanning the gap. The CDR3 coding sequence is TGCAGCATCCGTACGGGTGGTACGCAGTATTTT. This gives the protein CSIRTGGTQYF.

The V gene is TRBV11-2, the J gene TRBJ1-1; D gene unclear. V was cut by 5 bases and J by 7 bases, with 14 bases left in between. Germline V CDR1 and CDR2: SGHAT, FQNNGV. This CDR3 comprises 13 residues. CDR3 residues: CASSPSKFLEAFF. CDR3 nucleotide sequence: TGTGCCAGCAGCCCAAGTAAATTTCTTGAAGCTTTCTTT.

The chain recombines TRBV5-1 with TRBJ1-6; D perhaps matches TRBD1 (5 bases). The CDR3 sequence is 13 residues long. CDR1 is SGHRS, CDR2 YFSETQ, per germline. Trimming cost V 4 bases and J 10 bases, with 12 bases left between them. CDR3 in amino acids: CASSEEGNSPLHF. For the CDR3, the DNA is TGCGCCAGCAGCGAGGAGGGGAACTCACCCCTCCACTTT.

This clonotype was detected only a few times. This chain links TRBV15 with TRBJ2-7, with 7 bases that match TRBD1. The CDR3 is 14 amino acids. Germline V gives CDR1 LNHNV, CDR2 YYDKDF (reference sequence). J lost 3 bases, V lost 5 bases, and 7 bases had no gene match. CDR3 amino acids: CATSLGGQYYEQYF. CDR3 coding DNA: TGTGCCACCAGCTTAGGGGGACAGTACTACGAGCAGTACTTC.

This clonotype was seen a few times. This chain joins TRBV20-1 and TRBJ2-1; 9 positions agree with TRBD2. This CDR3 has 19 amino acids. The V and J ends lost 0 bases and 8 bases, in that order; junction bases with no gene match: 20. Germline loops: CDR1 DFQATT, CDR2 SNEGSKA (reference sequence). CDR3 sequence (DNA): TGCAGTGCTAGAGAACCCTCTGGGACTAGCAAGGGCTTATTTGATGAGCAGTTCTTC. It encodes CSAREPSGTSKGLFDEQFF.

The rearrangement links TRBV28 to TRBJ1-3, with TRBD1 identical over 11 bases. V lost 4 bases and J lost 0; bases outside the gene matches: 5. CDR1 is MDHEN, CDR2 SYDVKM, per germline. This CDR3 has 17 amino acids. This CDR3 is CASSYTGQGGSGNTIYF. In nucleotides, the CDR3 is TGTGCCAGCAGTTATACGGGACAGGGGGGCTCTGGAAACACCATATATTTT.

This sequence joins TRBV10-3 and TRBJ1-5; 9 nucleotides align to TRBD1. V shed 4 bases, J shed 4 bases, and the junction held 5 bases outside the gene matches. In germline, CDR1 is ENHRY, CDR2 SYGVKD. This CDR3 has 15 residues. CDR3 DNA: TGTGCCATCAGTGCGGACAGGGGAGGTAATCAGCCCCAGCATTTT. It is translated as CAISADRGGNQPQHF.

This chain joins TRBV4-3 and TRBJ1-5, with D perhaps TRBD1 (5 bases). V was pared by 0 bases and J by 6 bases, with 15 bases between. The CDR3 totals 16 residues. Germline V CDR1 and CDR2: LGHNA, YSLEER. The CDR3 protein is CASSQDAGLNGQPQHF. CDR3 coding DNA: TGCGCCAGCAGCCAAGATGCGGGGCTGAATGGTCAGCCCCAGCATTTT.

This clonotype showed up many times. This chain connects TRBV4-1 to TRBJ1-2; possible D gene TRBD1, 6 bases. V was shortened by 5 bases and J by 0 bases, with 10 bases between the two germline ends. Germline V gene lookup returns CDR1 MGHRA and CDR2 YSYEKL. The CDR3 has 14 residues. CDR3 in amino acids: CASSSGQANYGYTF. Written as DNA, the CDR3 is TGCGCCAGCAGCTCGGGACAAGCTAACTATGGCTACACCTTC.

A few counts support this clonotype. This CDR3 reads CASSLLQGFLHF. CDR3 nucleotides: TGTGCCAGCAGCCTTCTGCAGGGGTTTCTCCACTTT. This chain links TRBV12-3 or TRBV12-4 with TRBJ1-6; the D gene is possibly TRBD1 (6 bases). V shed 6 bases and J shed 16 bases, with 16 bases lying between them. This CDR3 contains 12 residues.

This clonotype was found a few times. This chain uses TRBV5-6 with TRBJ1-2, with D possibly TRBD1 on 5 matching bases. This CDR3 has 21 amino acids. CDR1 and CDR2 (germline): SGHDT, YYEEEE. V was trimmed by 6 bases and J by 3 bases, leaving 36 bases between them. CDR3 nucleotides: TGTGCCAGCACCCCGGGGCTATGGACCGCTGGGGGTGGACCGCTAGACTATGGCTACACCTTC. It specifies CASTPGLWTAGGGPLDYGYTF.

This clonotype has a handful of counts. The chain combines TRBV20-1 with TRBJ2-3; 14 bases line up with TRBD2. V dropped 5 bases and J dropped 6; count of bases not matched to a gene: 7. This CDR3 is built from 15 residues. Germline CDR1 reads DFQATT; CDR2 reads SNEGSKA (reference sequence). CDR3 sequence (DNA): TGCAGTGCTCGACTAGCGGGGGGGCGGGTCGATACGCAGTATTTT. Translated: CSARLAGGRVDTQYF.

A few counts support this clonotype. The gene calls are TRBV7-3 and TRBJ2-3; D is possibly TRBD2 (7 bases). This CDR3 spans 16 amino acids. Germline V gene sequence: CDR1 SGHTA, CDR2 FQGTGA. V lost 1 base and J lost 5, with 16 bases in between. CDR3 sequence reads: CASSLKGGFPGDTQYF. The CDR3 nucleotides are TGTGCCAGCAGCTTAAAGGGGGGGTTCCCTGGAGATACGCAGTATTTT.

A few counts support this clonotype. The V and J genes are TRBV20-1 and TRBJ2-3, with 12 bases lining up with TRBD2. Germline V gives CDR1 DFQATT, CDR2 SNEGSKA (reference sequence). The CDR3 is 15 residues long. V lost 0 bases and J lost 6; bases outside the gene matches: 4. This CDR3 reads CSARDRTSGADTQYF. The CDR3 DNA reads TGCAGTGCTAGAGACCGGACTAGCGGGGCCGATACGCAGTATTTT.

The chain couples TRBV7-3 to TRBJ1-6; D unclear. The CDR3 is made up of 13 amino acids. Trimming removed 1 base at V and 10 bases at J, with 8 bases between. Germline CDR1 and CDR2: SGHTA and FQGTGA. The CDR3 is CASSLMVRSPLHF. CDR3 nucleotides: TGTGCCAGCAGCTTAATGGTCCGATCACCCCTCCACTTT.

There are a few counts of this clonotype. This chain connects TRBV20-1 to TRBJ1-5; D not certain. The V gene's germline CDR1 is DFQATT and CDR2 SNEGSKA (reference sequence). Trimming took 3 bases from V and 0 from J, leaving 15 bases between them. The length of the CDR3 is 16 residues. As DNA, the CDR3 is TGCAGTGCTAGTTCCCAGCTTCCACATAGCAATCAGCCCCAGCATTTT. Protein: CSASSQLPHSNQPQHF.

A few counts support this clonotype. The chain is built from TRBV12-3 or TRBV12-4 and TRBJ2-4; 7 bases map to TRBD1. The tail of the sequence fits TRBJ2-7 better, so the J call may be wrong. CDR3 size: 14 residues. The CDR3 DNA reads TGTGCCAGCGGGGCAAAACAGGGGTTCCACGAGCAGTACTTC. It is translated as CASGAKQGFHEQYF.

The V and J genes are TRBV20-1 and TRBJ2-1, with D perhaps TRBD1 (6 bases). CDR1 and CDR2 (germline): DFQATT, SNEGSKA (reference sequence). V was pared by 3 bases and J by 1 base, with 13 bases between. CDR3 size: 15 residues. The CDR3 reads CSASSTGLSYNEQFF. CDR3 nucleotides: TGCAGTGCTAGTAGCACAGGGTTATCCTACAATGAGCAGTTCTTC.

This clonotype has only a few counts. Mismatch with germline at one junction end may stem from a read error. The rearrangement uses TRBV4-3 and TRBJ2-1; 8 bases agree with TRBD1. CDR1 is LGHNA, CDR2 YSLEER, per germline. The CDR3 totals 18 residues. The CDR3 here is CANSQESVQGASYNEQFF. In nucleotides, the CDR3 is TGCGCCAACAGCCAAGAAAGTGTCCAGGGGGCATCCTACAATGAGCAGTTCTTC.

The chain carries TRBV7-8 and TRBJ2-4; possible D gene TRBD1, 6 bases. The DNA end is a closer match to TRBJ2-7, so the J assignment may be wrong. Germline-derived CDR1 and CDR2 are SGHVS and FQNEAQ. The CDR3 is 15 amino acids. The CDR3 is CASSLDRARGNEQYF. In nucleotides, the CDR3 is TGTGCCAGCAGCTTAGATAGGGCCAGGGGCAACGAGCAGTACTTC.

Ten or more counts support this clonotype. V and J are TRBV2 and TRBJ2-7; possible D gene TRBD2, 6 bases. The germline V gene has CDR1 SNHLY and CDR2 FYNNEI. The CDR3 loop spans 13 amino acids. Trimming took off 6 bases at V and 3 bases at J, with 12 bases between the two ends. For the CDR3, the DNA is TGTGCCAGCAGGGGCGGGGCTGACTACGAGCAGTACTTC. Protein sequence: CASRGGADYEQYF.

The V call is TRBV9, the J call TRBJ1-2; D unresolved. The length of the CDR3 is 12 residues. Trimming removed 3 bases at V and 10 bases at J, with 13 bases between. Germline CDR1 reads SGDLS; CDR2 reads YYNGEE. DNA for the CDR3: TGTGCCAGCAGCGCCAGCGAGACCCACTACACCTTC. Translating gives CASSASETHYTF. The full variable domain, in which reference TRBV9 and TRBJ1-2 provide the parts outside the CDR3, is DSGVTQTPKHLITATGQRVTLRCSPRSGDLSVYWYQQSLDQGLQFLIQYYNGEERAKGNILERFSAQQFPDLHSELNLSSLELGDSALYFCASSASETHYTFGSGTRLTVV.

This clonotype turned up a few times. The V and J genes are TRBV5-1 and TRBJ2-1, with TRBD1 identical over 10 bases. Germline CDR1 and CDR2: SGHRS and YFSETQ. The CDR3 loop spans 15 amino acids. After removal of 3 bases from V and 9 bases from J, the junction contained 9 bases not matched to a gene. CDR3 bases: TGCGCCAGCAGCTATGGGACAGGGGAGTCCAGTGAGCAGTTCTTC. The encoded protein is CASSYGTGESSEQFF.

On this clonotype itself: At one end the junction does not follow the germline gene, possibly because of a read error. V usage is TRBV5-1 and J usage is TRBJ2-3; D is possibly TRBD2 (5 bases). This CDR3 spans 17 amino acids. Germline CDR1 SGHRS, CDR2 YFSETQ. As DNA, the CDR3 is TGCGCCAGCAGCTTTGGGTTTTTGGGAAGCGGCACAGATACGCTGTATTTT. Protein: CASSFGFLGSGTDTLYF.